These 15 T cell receptor beta chains share one sample of origin, sequenced in a study of blood T cell repertoires in COVID-19. The table came from immunoSEQ multiplex PCR; TCRdb's copy has only in-frame clones and leaves some out. The profile shows under 300,000 clones, around nine tenths of them singletons. The sequencing sample was made of PBMCs or T cells enriched from blood (not recorded which). All receptors derive from a woman aged 40 to 55 who had recovered from COVID-19.

V and J are TRBV4-2 and TRBJ2-7; 9 nucleotides align to TRBD1. CDR3 size: 14 residues. Germline V CDR1 and CDR2: LGHNA, YNFKEQ. Trimming took 1 base from V and 6 from J; bases not matched to a gene: 4. CDR3 in DNA: TGTGCCAGCAGCCAAGCAGGGACAGGGTCCGAGCAGTACTTC. Its protein is CASSQAGTGSEQYF.

This rearrangement joins TRBV3-1 (or the pseudogene TRBV3-2) to TRBJ1-6; D unclear. Germline CDR1 is LGHDT and CDR2 is YNNKEL (reference sequence). This CDR3 region has 15 residues. V lost 4 bases to trimming and J lost 5 bases, with 12 bases between them. The CDR3 nucleotides read TGTGCCAGCAGCCTAACTCTAATAAATAATTCACCCCTCCACTTT. Protein: CASSLTLINNSPLHF.

The chain is built from TRBV18 and TRBJ1-6; D is unclear. This CDR3 spans 16 amino acids. The germline V and J ends were trimmed by 2 bases and 9 bases, with 17 bases remaining between them. CDR1 is KGHSH, CDR2 LQKENI, per germline. The CDR3 sequence: CASSPGGGLAGSPLHF. CDR3 nucleotide sequence: TGTGCCAGCTCACCAGGAGGTGGACTCGCGGGTTCACCCCTCCACTTT. The whole variable domain, remainder taken from reference TRBV18 and TRBJ1-6, is NAGVMQNPRHLVRRRGQEARLRCSPMKGHSHVYWYRQLPEEGLKFMVYLQKENIIDESGMPKERFSAEFPKEGPSILRIQQVVRGDSAAYFCASSPGGGLAGSPLHFGNGTRLTVT.

The V gene is TRBV5-4, the J gene TRBJ2-3; 12 bases fit TRBD1. Germline V gene data show CDR1 as SGHNT and CDR2 as YYREEE (reference sequence). CDR3 length: 15 amino acids. J lost 3 bases, V lost 5 bases, and 4 bases had no gene match. CDR3 in DNA: TGTGCCAGCAGTCCGGGACAGGGGGCAACAGATACGCAGTATTTT. Translation: CASSPGQGATDTQYF.

This clone was seen only a few times. The rearrangement links TRBV30 to TRBJ1-1; possible D gene TRBD1, 6 bases. V was shortened by 0 bases and J by 1 base, with 18 bases between the two germline ends. The CDR3 is 17 amino acids. Germline V gene sequence: CDR1 GTSNPN, CDR2 SVGIG (reference sequence). CDR3 amino acids: CAWSVLSGGGTNTEAFF. In DNA, the CDR3 is TGTGCCTGGAGTGTATTAAGTGGCGGGGGCACGAACACTGAAGCTTTCTTT.

The chain carries TRBV6-5 and TRBJ2-7, with no clear D. V lost 2 bases to trimming and J lost 6 bases, with 11 bases between them. Germline V gene sequence: CDR1 MNHEY, CDR2 SVGAGI. The length of the CDR3 is 13 residues. This CDR3 is CASSYETVSEQYF. The DNA for the CDR3 is TGTGCCAGCAGTTACGAGACTGTTTCCGAGCAGTACTTC.

The chain has TRBV10-2 and TRBJ2-2; 12 bases are shared with TRBD2. CDR3 length equals 18 residues. In germline, CDR1 is WSHSY, CDR2 SAAADI. The ends lost 3 bases at V and 3 bases at J; junction bases unmatched: 8. The CDR3 DNA reads TGCGCCAGCAGTGATTGGCTAGCGGGAGGGCAGGACACCGGGGAGCTGTTTTTT. Protein sequence: CASSDWLAGGQDTGELFF.

The rearrangement joins TRBV5-1 to TRBJ1-6, with 7 nucleotides matching TRBD1. Germline V gives CDR1 SGHRS, CDR2 YFSETQ. Germline trimming cut 0 bases from V and 5 bases from J; bases unmatched to any gene: 2. The CDR3 runs 15 residues. The CDR3 loop is CASSLGQGDNSPLHF. CDR3 bases: TGCGCCAGCAGCTTGGGTCAGGGGGATAATTCACCCCTCCACTTT.

The genes are TRBV23-1 and TRBJ1-2; 9 bases match TRBD1. TRBV23-1 is designated an ORF whose function remains uncertain. V lost 2 bases to trimming and J lost 8 bases; unmatched junction nucleotides: 9. This CDR3 comprises 15 residues. The CDR3 nucleotides are TGCGCCAGCAGTCAACCCCGCCGACAGGGGGAGGGCTACACCTTC. It is translated as CASSQPRRQGEGYTF.

The J gene is TRBJ2-3, the V gene TRBV13, with TRBD2 identical over 9 bases. Germline trimming cut 4 bases from V and 6 bases from J; bases unmatched to any gene: 23. The CDR3 is made up of 20 amino acids. In germline, CDR1 is PRHDT, CDR2 FYEKMQ (reference sequence). CDR3 sequence (DNA): TGTGCCAGCAGCTGGCCGTTGGCGGGGGGGCCTAACACCCTCACGGATACGCAGTATTTT. It is translated as CASSWPLAGGPNTLTDTQYF.

This chain links TRBV9 with TRBJ1-6, with D possibly being TRBD1 (5 bases). The V gene's germline CDR1 is SGDLS and CDR2 YYNGEE. This CDR3 has 14 residues. The V gene lost 4 bases and the J gene lost 7 bases, with 12 bases spanning the gap. CDR3 DNA: TGTGCCAGCAGCACCGGGACTGGGAATTCACCCCTCCACTTT. Translating gives CASSTGTGNSPLHF.

J is TRBJ1-2 and V is TRBV25-1; maybe TRBD1 (6 bases). The V end lost 6 bases, the J end lost 7 bases, and 12 bases lay between the germline ends. Germline values: CDR1 MGHDK, CDR2 SYGVNS. The CDR3 extends over 12 amino acids. CDR3 protein: CASRTGSGGYTF. CDR3 DNA: TGTGCCAGCAGAACAGGGTCTGGTGGCTACACCTTC.

The chain uses TRBV7-9 and TRBJ2-1; D possibly corresponds to TRBD1 (8 bases). The V end was cut by 6 bases, the J end by 3 bases, with 15 bases between. Germline values: CDR1 SEHNR, CDR2 FQNEAQ (reference sequence). This CDR3 is built from 15 residues. CDR3 DNA sequence: TGTGCCAGCAGGGACACAGGGGGGGTCTACAATGAGCAGTTCTTC. Translated: CASRDTGGVYNEQFF.

The chain carries TRBV28 and TRBJ1-4; D is undetermined. Germline CDR1 reads MDHEN; CDR2 reads SYDVKM. The length of the CDR3 is 12 residues. V lost 3 bases to trimming and J lost 7 bases, with 6 bases between them. The CDR3 DNA sequence: TGTGCCAGCAGTTTTCGGGGTGAAAAACTGTTTTTT. It encodes CASSFRGEKLFF.

The chain combines TRBV29-1 with TRBJ1-1, with TRBD1 as a possible D gene (5 bases). Germline-derived CDR1 and CDR2 are SQVTM and ANQGSEA. Trimming took 4 bases from V and 1 from J, leaving 7 bases between them. This CDR3 has 12 amino acids. The CDR3 spells CSVGQRNTEAFF. CDR3 sequence (DNA): TGCAGCGTTGGACAGCGGAACACTGAAGCTTTCTTT.